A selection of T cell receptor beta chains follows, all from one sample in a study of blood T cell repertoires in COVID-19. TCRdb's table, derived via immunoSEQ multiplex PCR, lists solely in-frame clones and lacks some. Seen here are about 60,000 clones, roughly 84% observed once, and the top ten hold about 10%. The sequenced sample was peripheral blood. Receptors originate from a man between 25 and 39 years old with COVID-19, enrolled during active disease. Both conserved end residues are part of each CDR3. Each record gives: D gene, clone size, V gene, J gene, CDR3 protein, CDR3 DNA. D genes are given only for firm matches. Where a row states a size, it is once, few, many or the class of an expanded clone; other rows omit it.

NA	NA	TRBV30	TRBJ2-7	CAWSSQTYEQYF	TGTGCCTGGAGTTCCCAGACCTACGAGCAGTACTTC
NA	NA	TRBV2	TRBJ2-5	CASTRGRETQYF	TGTGCCAGCACCAGGGGCCGGGAGACCCAGTACTTC
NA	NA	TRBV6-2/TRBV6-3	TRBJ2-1	CASSYSRHNEQFF	TGTGCCAGCAGTTACTCGCGGCACAATGAGCAGTTCTTC
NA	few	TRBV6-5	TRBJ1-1	CASSTSDILNTEAFF	TGTGCCAGCAGCACCTCTGACATACTGAACACTGAAGCTTTCTTT
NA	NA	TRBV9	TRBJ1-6	CASSPMQAADNSPLHF	TGTGCCAGCAGCCCTATGCAGGCAGCCGATAATTCACCCCTCCACTTT
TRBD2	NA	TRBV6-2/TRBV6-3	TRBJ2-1	CASSSLGGSISNEQFF	TGTGCCAGCAGCTCCCTCGGCGGGAGTATATCCAATGAGCAGTTCTTC
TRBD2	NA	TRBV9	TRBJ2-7	CASSARDYPFYEQYF	TGTGCCAGCAGCGCCAGGGACTATCCTTTCTACGAGCAGTACTTC
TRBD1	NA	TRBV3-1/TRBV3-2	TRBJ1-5	CASSRGQLQPQHF	TGTGCCAGCAGCCGGGGACAGTTGCAGCCCCAGCATTTT
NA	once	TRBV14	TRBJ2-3	CASSLPADTQYF	TGTGCCAGCAGCCTCCCAGCAGATACGCAGTATTTT
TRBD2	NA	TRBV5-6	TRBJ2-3	CASSAGLAGVGLSTDTQYF	TGTGCCAGCAGCGCGGGACTAGCGGGAGTGGGGCTCAGCACAGATACGCAGTATTTT
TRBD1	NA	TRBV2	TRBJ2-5	CASSEAGTGGQETQYF	TGTGCCAGCAGTGAAGCGGGAACAGGGGGCCAAGAGACCCAGTACTTC